The T cell receptor (beta chain) described here comes from a study of T cell therapy after organ transplantation (dated by TCRdb to the late 2010s). The study in broad terms: Therapy products were autologous CMV-specific T cells expanded in vitro for two to three weeks with a peptide pool of 30 HLA class I and II CMV epitopes. Each patient got up to 6 T cell doses, given every 2 weeks, and was then monitored for about seven months after finishing therapy. About 80% of the ten patients were classed as clinical responders and two as nonresponders. The median number of CMV-specific T cells given to patients was 1.92 x 10^8, delivered over 2 to 6 intravenous infusions. A follow-up TRBV repertoire analysis was performed on an open-label phase I trial of autologous CMV-specific adoptive T cell therapy in solid-organ transplant recipients. Peripheral blood samples for the pretherapy time point were taken before T cell therapy began. Long-term post-therapy samples were obtainable from only about 85% of the 10 patients. Overall study results and their limits: The fold change in CD8 clonality after therapy was inversely correlated with pretherapy clonality, which suggests that less biased repertoires were more open to remodeling. Few detected expansions in nonresponders may reflect reduced sample coverage from poor CD8+ T cell yield. Before therapy, nonresponders had marked clonal expansions, and their repertoires changed minimally after therapy. Both transferred clonotypes and endogenous clonotypes not detected in the therapy products appeared to be included in post-therapy reconstitution. Assessment of confounders such as concurrent antirejection and antiviral medications was prevented by the small cohort.

TRB CDR3 regions were amplified from genomic DNA with the immunoSEQ two-step, bias-controlled multiplex PCR assay. CDR3 libraries were sequenced on an Illumina NextSeq 500. In the authors' own workflow: Initial alignment and bioinformatics, including bias normalization against synthetic CDR3 analogs, were performed with the immunoSEQ Analyzer platform. Annotation of V, D and J genes was based on the definitions in the IMGT database. Further TRBV analyses used VDJtools version 1.1.10 and the R package tcR version 2.2.1.11 with default settings. GLIPH analysis was done using default settings in version 1.0. In CDR3 sequences with at least 5 reads, significant changes in clonotype frequency were tested by a 2-sided binomial test with Benjamini-Hochberg correction (alpha = 0.01). TCRdb limited this immuneACCESS table to in-frame rearrangements with V and J called. A share of clones is missing; checked studies link under half to unresolved V genes, and the rest is unexplained. V and J calls and clone size are copied from that table; D and trimming were computed from the DNA. The sample table lists 51,000 or so clones, about 94% of them with a count of one. The top ten hold 2.5% to 3.5% of the sample.

V is trimmed back by 3 bases and J by 0 bases, and the junction contains 1 base that no gene match accounts for. The CDR3, cysteine through phenylalanine, is 16 amino acids long. Of all the DNA, just the CDR3 is kept, 48 bases in frame from base 1. CDR1 MNHNY and CDR2 SVGAGI are derived from the germline V gene (reference sequence). On this clone: There is no known antigen for this receptor. The input lacks base qualities; no much larger clone sits a single base away.

This specimen's time point label, interpreted: before start of T cell therapy. The patients had received solid-organ transplants and had drug-resistant/recurrent cytomegalovirus. Ten of the trial participants were picked for repertoire analysis depending on whether post-therapy peripheral blood mononuclear cells were available. A BD FACSAria III was used to sort viable CD3+CD8+CD4- lymphocytes from PBMCs. The Qiagen DNeasy Kit was used to extract genomic DNA from sorted cells. The chain couples TRBV6-6 to TRBJ1-4; 10 bases in the junction line up with TRBD1. The receptor comes from a human patient who had received a solid organ transplant and had CMV disease. Sequences were derived from CD8+ T cells from blood, sampled before autologous CMV-specific T cell therapy. DNA sequence: TGTGCCAGCAGTTATGGGACAGGGGCAACTAATGAAAAACTGTTTTTT. This encodes CASSYGTGATNEKLFF.